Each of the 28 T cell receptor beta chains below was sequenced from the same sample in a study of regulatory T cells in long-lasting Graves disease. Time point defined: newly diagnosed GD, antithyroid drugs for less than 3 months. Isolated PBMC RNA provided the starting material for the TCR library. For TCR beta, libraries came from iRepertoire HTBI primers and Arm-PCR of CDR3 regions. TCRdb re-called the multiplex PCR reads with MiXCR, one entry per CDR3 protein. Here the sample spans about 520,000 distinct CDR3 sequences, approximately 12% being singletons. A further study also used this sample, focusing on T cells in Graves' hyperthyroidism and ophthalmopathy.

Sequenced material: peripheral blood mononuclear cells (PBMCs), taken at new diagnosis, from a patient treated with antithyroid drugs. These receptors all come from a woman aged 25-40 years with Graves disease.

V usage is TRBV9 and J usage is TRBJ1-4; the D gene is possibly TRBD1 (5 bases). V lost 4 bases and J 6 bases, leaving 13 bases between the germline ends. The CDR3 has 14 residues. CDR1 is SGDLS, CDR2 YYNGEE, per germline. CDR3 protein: CASSPGSGDEKLFF. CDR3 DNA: TGTGCCAGCAGCCCGGGCTCGGGGGATGAAAAACTGTTTTTT.

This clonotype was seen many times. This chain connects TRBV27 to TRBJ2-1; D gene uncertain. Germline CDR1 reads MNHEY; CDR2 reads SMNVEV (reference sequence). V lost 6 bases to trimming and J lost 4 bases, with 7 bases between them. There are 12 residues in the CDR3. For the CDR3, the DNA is TGTGCCAGCAGCGGGCGGTACAATGAGCAGTTCTTC. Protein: CASSGRYNEQFF.

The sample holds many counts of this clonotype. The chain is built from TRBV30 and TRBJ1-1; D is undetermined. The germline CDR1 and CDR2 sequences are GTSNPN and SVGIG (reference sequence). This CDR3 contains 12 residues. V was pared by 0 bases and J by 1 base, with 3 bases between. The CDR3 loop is CAWSVGNTEAFF. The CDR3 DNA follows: TGTGCCTGGAGTGTAGGGAACACTGAAGCTTTCTTT.

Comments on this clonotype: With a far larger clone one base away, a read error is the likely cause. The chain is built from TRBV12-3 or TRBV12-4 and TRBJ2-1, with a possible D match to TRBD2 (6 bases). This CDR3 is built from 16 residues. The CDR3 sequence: CTSSARGLSGYNEQFF. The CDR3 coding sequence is TGTACCAGCAGCGCCCGAGGACTATCTGGGTACAATGAGCAGTTCTTC.

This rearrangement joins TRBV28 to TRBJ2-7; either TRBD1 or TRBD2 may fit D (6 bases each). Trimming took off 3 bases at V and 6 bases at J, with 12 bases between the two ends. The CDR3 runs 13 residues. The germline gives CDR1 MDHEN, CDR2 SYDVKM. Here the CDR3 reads CASSFYGGGEQYF. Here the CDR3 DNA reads TGTGCCAGCAGTTTTTACGGGGGCGGCGAGCAGTACTTC.

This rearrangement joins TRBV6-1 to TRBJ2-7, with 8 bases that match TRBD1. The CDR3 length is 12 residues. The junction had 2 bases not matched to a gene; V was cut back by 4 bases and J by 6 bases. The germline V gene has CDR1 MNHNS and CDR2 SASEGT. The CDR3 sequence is CASSADRAEQYF. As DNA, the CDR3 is TGTGCCAGCAGTGCGGACAGGGCCGAGCAGTACTTC.

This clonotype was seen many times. The CDR3 DNA follows: TGTGCCAGCAGGCGAGACAGGGCTGATTACAATGAGCAGTTCTTC. The encoded protein is CASRRDRADYNEQFF. V gene TRBV2 combines with J gene TRBJ2-1, with 7 bases fitting TRBD1. From germline, CDR1 is SNHLY and CDR2 FYNNEI. After removal of 6 bases from V and 4 bases from J, the junction contained 9 bases not matched to a gene. The CDR3 length is 15 residues.

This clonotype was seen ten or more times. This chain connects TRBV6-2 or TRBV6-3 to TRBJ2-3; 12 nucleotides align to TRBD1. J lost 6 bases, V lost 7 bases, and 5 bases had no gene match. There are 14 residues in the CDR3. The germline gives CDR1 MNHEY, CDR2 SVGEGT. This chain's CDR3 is CASIEGQGADTQYF. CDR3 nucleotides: TGTGCCAGCATCGAGGGACAGGGGGCGGATACGCAGTATTTT.

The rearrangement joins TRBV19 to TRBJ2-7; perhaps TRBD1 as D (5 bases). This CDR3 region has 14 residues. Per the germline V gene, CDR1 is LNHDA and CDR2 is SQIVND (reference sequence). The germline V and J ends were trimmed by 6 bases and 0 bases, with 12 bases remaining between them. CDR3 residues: CASSPGADSYEQYF. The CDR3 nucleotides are TGTGCCAGTAGCCCTGGGGCAGACTCCTACGAGCAGTACTTC. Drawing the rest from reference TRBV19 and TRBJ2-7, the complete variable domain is DGGITQSPKYLFRKEGQNVTLSCEQNLNHDAMYWYRQDPGQGLRLIYYSQIVNDFQKGDIAEGYSVSREKKESFPLTVTSAQKNPTAFYLCASSPGADSYEQYFGPGTRLTVT.

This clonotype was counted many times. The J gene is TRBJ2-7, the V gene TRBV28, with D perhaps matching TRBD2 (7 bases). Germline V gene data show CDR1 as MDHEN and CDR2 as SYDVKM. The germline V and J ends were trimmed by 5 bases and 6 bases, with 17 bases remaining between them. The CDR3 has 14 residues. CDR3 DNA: TGTGCCAGCAGTCAAACAGGGAGGGTTTCCGAGCAGTACTTC. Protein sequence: CASSQTGRVSEQYF.

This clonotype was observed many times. DNA of the CDR3: TGTGCCAGCCGAGCCCCAGGGTTGGGCTATGGCTACACCTTC. Protein: CASRAPGLGYGYTF. This chain uses TRBV28 with TRBJ1-2, with D possibly TRBD1 on 5 matching bases. Trimming pared 8 bases from V and 4 bases from J, leaving 17 bases between. This CDR3 is 14 amino acids long. Germline CDR1 reads MDHEN; CDR2 reads SYDVKM.

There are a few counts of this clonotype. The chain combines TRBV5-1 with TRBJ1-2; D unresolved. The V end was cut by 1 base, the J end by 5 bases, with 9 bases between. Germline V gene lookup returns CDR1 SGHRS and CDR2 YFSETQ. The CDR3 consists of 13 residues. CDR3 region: CASSLSQMYGYTF. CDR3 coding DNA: TGCGCCAGCAGCTTGAGCCAGATGTATGGCTACACCTTC.

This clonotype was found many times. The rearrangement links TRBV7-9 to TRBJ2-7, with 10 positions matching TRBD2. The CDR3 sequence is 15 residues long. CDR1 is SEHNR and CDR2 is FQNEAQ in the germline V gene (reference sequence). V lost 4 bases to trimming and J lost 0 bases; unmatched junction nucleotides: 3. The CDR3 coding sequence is TGTGCCAGCAGCTGGGGACTAGCGCGCTCCTACGAGCAGTACTTC. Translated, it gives CASSWGLARSYEQYF.

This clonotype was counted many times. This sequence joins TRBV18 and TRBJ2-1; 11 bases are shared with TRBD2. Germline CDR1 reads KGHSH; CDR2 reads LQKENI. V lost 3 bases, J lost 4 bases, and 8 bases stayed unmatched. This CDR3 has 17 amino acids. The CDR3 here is CASSPAGTSGLYNEQFF. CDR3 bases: TGTGCCAGCTCACCCGCCGGGACTAGCGGACTTTACAATGAGCAGTTCTTC. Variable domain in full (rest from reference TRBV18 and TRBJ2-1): NAGVMQNPRHLVRRRGQEARLRCSPMKGHSHVYWYRQLPEEGLKFMVYLQKENIIDESGMPKERFSAEFPKEGPSILRIQQVVRGDSAAYFCASSPAGTSGLYNEQFFGPGTRLTVL.

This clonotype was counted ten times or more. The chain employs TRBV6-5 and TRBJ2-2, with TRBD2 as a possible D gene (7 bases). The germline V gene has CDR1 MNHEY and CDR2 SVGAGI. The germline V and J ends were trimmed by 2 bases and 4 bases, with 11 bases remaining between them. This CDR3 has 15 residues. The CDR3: CASSYRGAGTGELFF. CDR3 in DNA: TGTGCCAGCAGTTACCGGGGGGCTGGCACCGGGGAGCTGTTTTTT.

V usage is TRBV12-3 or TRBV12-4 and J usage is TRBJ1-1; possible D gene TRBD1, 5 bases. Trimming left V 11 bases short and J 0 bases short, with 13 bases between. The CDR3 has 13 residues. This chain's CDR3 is CASDQGLNTEAFF. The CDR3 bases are TGTGCCTCCGACCAGGGTTTGAACACTGAAGCTTTCTTT.

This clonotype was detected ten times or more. The DNA of the CDR3 is TGCAGTGCCCGGGGGTTTGTTGATCAGCCCCAGCATTTT. Translation gives CSARGFVDQPQHF. The chain couples TRBV20-1 to TRBJ1-5; possibly TRBD1 for D (5 bases). Trimming removed 6 bases at V and 5 bases at J, with 14 bases between. Germline CDR1 DFQATT, CDR2 SNEGSKA (reference sequence). This CDR3 contains 13 residues.

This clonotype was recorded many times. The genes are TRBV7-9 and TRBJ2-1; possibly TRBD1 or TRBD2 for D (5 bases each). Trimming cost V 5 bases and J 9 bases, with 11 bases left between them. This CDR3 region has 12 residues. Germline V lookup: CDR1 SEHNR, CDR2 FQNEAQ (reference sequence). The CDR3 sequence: CASSPSGSEQFF. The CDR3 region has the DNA TGTGCCAGCAGCCCGTCAGGGAGTGAGCAGTTCTTC. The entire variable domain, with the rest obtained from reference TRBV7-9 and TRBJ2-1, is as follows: DTGVSQNPRHKITKRGQNVTFRCDPISEHNRLYWYRQTLGQGPEFLTYFQNEAQLEKSRLLSDRFSAERPKGSFSTLEIQRTEQGDSAMYLCASSPSGSEQFFGPGTRLTVL.

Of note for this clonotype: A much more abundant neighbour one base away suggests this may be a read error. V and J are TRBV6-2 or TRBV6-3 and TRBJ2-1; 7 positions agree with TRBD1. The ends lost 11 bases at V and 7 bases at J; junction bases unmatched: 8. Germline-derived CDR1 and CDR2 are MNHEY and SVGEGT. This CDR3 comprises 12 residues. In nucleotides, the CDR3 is TGTGCCGGCGGCAAACAGGGGAATGAGCAGTTCTTC. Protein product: CAGGKQGNEQFF.

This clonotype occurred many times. CDR3 bases: TGTGCCAGCATCTCACACCCGGGACAGGGCCTCTACGAGCAGTACTTC. Its protein product is CASISHPGQGLYEQYF. The chain uses TRBV6-1 and TRBJ2-7; TRBD1 matches at 9 bases. The CDR3 length is 16 residues. The ends lost 7 bases at V and 3 bases at J; junction bases unmatched: 13. CDR1 and CDR2 (germline): MNHNS, SASEGT.

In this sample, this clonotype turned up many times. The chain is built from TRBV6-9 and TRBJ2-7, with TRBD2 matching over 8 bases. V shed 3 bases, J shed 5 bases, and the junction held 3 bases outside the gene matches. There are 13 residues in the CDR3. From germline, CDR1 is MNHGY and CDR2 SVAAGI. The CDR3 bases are TGTGCCAGCAGTTACCCCGGGAGGGACGAGCAGTACTTC. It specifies CASSYPGRDEQYF.

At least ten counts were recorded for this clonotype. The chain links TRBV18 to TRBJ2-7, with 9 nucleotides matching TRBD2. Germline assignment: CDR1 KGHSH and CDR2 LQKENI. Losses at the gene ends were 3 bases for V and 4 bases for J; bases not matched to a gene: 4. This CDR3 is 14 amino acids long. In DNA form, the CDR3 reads TGTGCCAGCTCACCCGTGGCGGGGGGGTACGAGCAGTACTTC. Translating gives CASSPVAGGYEQYF.

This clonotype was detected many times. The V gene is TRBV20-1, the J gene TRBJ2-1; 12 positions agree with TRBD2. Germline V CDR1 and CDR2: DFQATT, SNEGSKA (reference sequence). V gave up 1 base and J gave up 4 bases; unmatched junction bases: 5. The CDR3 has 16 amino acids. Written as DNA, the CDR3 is TGCAGTGCTAGAGGCTCACTAGCGGGAGGTTACAATGAGCAGTTCTTC. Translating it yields CSARGSLAGGYNEQFF.

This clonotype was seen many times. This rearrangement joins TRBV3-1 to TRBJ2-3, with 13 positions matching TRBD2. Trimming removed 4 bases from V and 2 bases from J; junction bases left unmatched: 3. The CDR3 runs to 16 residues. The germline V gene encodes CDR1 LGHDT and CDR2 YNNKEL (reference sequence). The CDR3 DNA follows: TGTGCCAGCAGCCTTGGACTAGCGGGGGCCACAGATACGCAGTATTTT. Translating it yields CASSLGLAGATDTQYF.

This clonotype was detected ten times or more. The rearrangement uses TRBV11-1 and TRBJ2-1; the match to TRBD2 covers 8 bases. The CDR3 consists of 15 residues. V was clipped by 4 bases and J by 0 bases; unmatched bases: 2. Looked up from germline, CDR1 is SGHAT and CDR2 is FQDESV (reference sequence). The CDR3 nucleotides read TGTGCCAGCAGCTACACTAGCGGCTCCTACAATGAGCAGTTCTTC. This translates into CASSYTSGSYNEQFF.

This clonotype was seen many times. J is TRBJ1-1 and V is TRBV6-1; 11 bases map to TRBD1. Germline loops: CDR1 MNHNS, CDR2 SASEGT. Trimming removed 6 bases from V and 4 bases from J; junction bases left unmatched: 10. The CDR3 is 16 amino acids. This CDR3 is CASSPDRGRIGTEAFF. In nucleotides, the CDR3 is TGTGCCAGCAGCCCGGACAGGGGGCGCATTGGCACTGAAGCTTTCTTT.

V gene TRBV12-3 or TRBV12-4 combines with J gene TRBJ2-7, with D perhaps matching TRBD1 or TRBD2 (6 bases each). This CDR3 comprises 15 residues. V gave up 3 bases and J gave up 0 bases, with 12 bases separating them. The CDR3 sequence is CASSLKRGVSYEQYF. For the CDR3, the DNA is TGTGCCAGCAGTTTGAAAAGGGGGGTCTCCTACGAGCAGTACTTC.

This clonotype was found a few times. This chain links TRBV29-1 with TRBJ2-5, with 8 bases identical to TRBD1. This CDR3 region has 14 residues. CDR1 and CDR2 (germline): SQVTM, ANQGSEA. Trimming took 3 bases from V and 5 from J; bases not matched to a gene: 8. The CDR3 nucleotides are TGCAGCGTTGATAGGGCAGGGGGCGACGAGACCCAGTACTTC. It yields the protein CSVDRAGGDETQYF.